This TCR beta chain was retrieved from a study of neurological immune-mediated disorders. Broader study findings: Expanded clones shared no identical CDR3 amino acid sequences across subjects, which suggested private TCR-beta repertoires in all groups.

MiXCR, applied by TCRdb to the 5' RACE reads, yields one record per CDR3 protein. The repertoire holds 71,000 or so distinct CDR3 sequences, with less than 5.5% as singletons. Unsorted libraries were prepared from 2 million PBMCs held at -80 C. For this clonotype: Its antigen is not known.

Trimming left V 7 bases short and J 6 bases short, with 15 bases between. Germline-derived CDR1 and CDR2 are SGHVS and FQNEAQ. CDR3 length: 13 residues. This clonotype was obtained from a young woman with multiple sclerosis. The chain is built from TRBV7-8 and TRBJ1-1, with D possibly matching TRBD1 (5 bases). Source material: PBMCs. The CDR3 is CASNRISGPEAFF. CDR3 coding DNA: TGTGCCAGCAACAGAATTTCGGGACCTGAAGCTTTCTTT. Drawing the rest from reference TRBV7-8 and TRBJ1-1, the complete variable domain is GAGVSQSPRYKVAKRGQDVALRCDPISGHVSLFWYQQALGQGPEFLTYFQNEAQLDKSGLPSDRFFAERPEGSVSTLKIQRTQQEDSAVYLCASNRISGPEAFFGQGTRLTVV.